This is a list of T cell receptor beta chains from one sample in a study of control samples from healthy donors and cancer patients. Clones were read by immunoSEQ multiplex PCR, and TCRdb kept only the in-frame ones, dropping some. The sample gives 200,000 or so clones, around 94% of which show up once; over 1.2% is in the top ten. Sequenced material: blood. Every receptor here comes from a man aged 50 or older in good health. Each CDR3 is given with its conserved first and last residue. The D gene is left open where the match is weak. Where a row states a size, it is once, few, many or the class of an expanded clone; other rows omit it.

size,V,D,J,DNA,CDR3
.,TRBV7-9,.,TRBJ1-2,TGTGCCAGCAGCTTAGGGGGGATGGTCTATGGCTACACCTTC,CASSLGGMVYGYTF
once,TRBV7-2,.,TRBJ2-1,TGTGCCAGCAGCTTACTAGGGGCATCCTACAATGAGCAGTTCTTC,CASSLLGASYNEQFF
.,TRBV9,.,TRBJ2-6,TGTGCCAGCAGCGTAGCTTGGTGGGGCTCTTCTGACTCTGGGGCCAACGTCCTGACTTTC,CASSVAWWGSSDSGANVLTF
once,TRBV6-6,.,TRBJ1-1,TGTGCCAGCAGTTACTCGGGGGGAGCTGAAGCTTTCTTT,CASSYSGGAEAFF
.,TRBV29-1,.,TRBJ1-2,TGCAGCGTTGAAGCCGACAATGGCTACACCTTC,CSVEADNGYTF
once,TRBV27,TRBD1,TRBJ1-2,TGTGCCAGCAGCCAATCAGGGGGATGGAACTATGGCTACACCTTC,CASSQSGGWNYGYTF
.,TRBV5-1,TRBD2,TRBJ2-7,TGCGCCAGCAGCTTGGAGGCGGGGGTAACCTACGAGCAGTACTTC,CASSLEAGVTYEQYF
.,TRBV7-2,TRBD2,TRBJ2-5,TGTGCCAGCAGCCTGGGACTAGCGGGGAGGGAAACCCAGTACTTC,CASSLGLAGRETQYF
.,TRBV5-5,.,TRBJ1-6,TGTGCCAGCAGCTTCCCAGGCTCCTATAATTCACCCCTCCACTTT,CASSFPGSYNSPLHF
.,TRBV1,.,TRBJ2-3,TGCACCATTGCTTATCGGGACTCACAAACAGATACGCAGTATTTT,CTIAYRDSQTDTQYF
.,TRBV19,.,TRBJ1-1,TGTGCCAGTACCGAATCCCAACGGAACACTGAAGCTTTCTTT,CASTESQRNTEAFF
.,TRBV5-4,.,TRBJ1-1,TGTGCCAGCAGCGCTTACAGGGCGGCGAACACTGAAGCTTTCTTT,CASSAYRAANTEAFF
.,TRBV19,.,TRBJ1-6,TGTGCCAGTAGTGTAGCAAGTCTCCACAATTCACCCCTCCACTTT,CASSVASLHNSPLHF
.,TRBV5-5,TRBD2,TRBJ2-1,TGTGCCAGCAGCCCGCGGGCGGGGGGAGGTGAGCAGTTCTTC,CASSPRAGGGEQFF
.,TRBV6-5,.,TRBJ1-2,TGTGCCAGCAGTTATGACAATTATGGCTACACCTTC,CASSYDNYGYTF
.,TRBV9,.,TRBJ2-7,TGTGCCAGCAGCGAGGGCACTTTGCTGGACGAGCAGTACTTC,CASSEGTLLDEQYF
.,TRBV3-1/TRBV3-2,.,TRBJ1-6,TGTGCCAGCAGCTCAGGGACCTCCTCACCCCTCCACTTT,CASSSGTSSPLHF
.,TRBV24-1,TRBD1,TRBJ1-1,TGTGCCACCAGTGGATACAGGGGGGCGGACACTGAAGCTTTCTTT,CATSGYRGADTEAFF
.,TRBV30,TRBD1,TRBJ1-1,TGTGCCTGGACTGACAGGGCCAACACTGAAGCTTTCTTT,CAWTDRANTEAFF
.,TRBV11-2,.,TRBJ2-1,TGTGCCAGCAGCTTGGGGGTTTTCGTGGGCTCCTACAATGAGCAGTTCTTC,CASSLGVFVGSYNEQFF
.,TRBV2,.,TRBJ1-5,TGTGCCAGCAGTGTCGGGGGCCGCCCGAACATCGGTAAACTAAATCAGCCCCAGCATTTT,CASSVGGRPNIGKLNQPQHF
.,TRBV2,.,TRBJ2-1,TGTGCCAGCAGTGACTCTTGGGGTTTCGCCGGGGATTCCTACAATGAGCAGTTCTTC,CASSDSWGFAGDSYNEQFF
.,TRBV5-4,TRBD1,TRBJ2-3,TGTGCCAGCAGCTTGGATGTCTCAGGGCAGGGGGGCACAGATACGCAGTATTTT,CASSLDVSGQGGTDTQYF
.,TRBV18,.,TRBJ1-2,TGTGCCAGCACCCCGGAAAGCGGCAGCTATGGCTACACCTTC,CASTPESGSYGYTF
.,TRBV23-1,TRBD2,TRBJ2-2,TGCGCCAGCAGTCAATCGGCAAAGGGACTAGCGGGGGGCCAAAACACCGGGGAGCTGTTTTTT,CASSQSAKGLAGGQNTGELFF
.,TRBV28,.,TRBJ2-3,TGTGCCACCTCAAGGGGGGGGACAGTAACAGATACGCAGTATTTT,CATSRGGTVTDTQYF
.,TRBV6-2/TRBV6-3,.,TRBJ2-1,TGTGCCAGCAGTCAAGGACAGCGTTCCTACAATGAGCAGTTCTTC,CASSQGQRSYNEQFF
.,TRBV7-2,TRBD1,TRBJ1-2,TGTGCCAGCAGCTTAGCGACAGGGTCCTATGGCTACACCTTC,CASSLATGSYGYTF
.,TRBV28,TRBD1,TRBJ1-5,TGTGCCAGCAGTTCTCCGGGACAGGGGAATCAGCCCCAGCATTTT,CASSSPGQGNQPQHF
.,TRBV10-1,.,TRBJ2-7,TGCGCCAGCAGTGATAGGGTGACCTACGAGCAGTACTTC,CASSDRVTYEQYF
.,TRBV27,TRBD1,TRBJ2-7,TGTGCCAGCAGTTTAAGAGGGGGACAGAGGCTGGGCCCGATCTACGAGCAGTACTTC,CASSLRGGQRLGPIYEQYF
.,TRBV6-2/TRBV6-3,.,TRBJ1-4,TGTGCCAGCAGTTACTCGGGGGCAGCAACTAATGAAAAACTGTTTTTT,CASSYSGAATNEKLFF
.,TRBV27,.,TRBJ1-6,TGTGCCAGCAGTCCCTCCCGGGGCGCCTATAATTCACCCCTCCACTTT,CASSPSRGAYNSPLHF
once,TRBV5-1,TRBD1,TRBJ2-7,TGCGCCAGCAGCCTACAGGGGGCGCAGGAAAACGAGCAGTACTTC,CASSLQGAQENEQYF
.,TRBV2,.,TRBJ1-1,TGTGCCAGCAATTTGTGGCAGGGGTTGAACACTGAAGCTTTCTTT,CASNLWQGLNTEAFF
.,TRBV19,.,TRBJ1-5,TGTGCCAGTAGTATAGGGGCCTATAGCAATCAGCCCCAGCATTTT,CASSIGAYSNQPQHF
once,TRBV10-3,.,TRBJ1-1,TGTGCCATCAGTGAGGGGGGCACTGAAGCTTTCTTT,CAISEGGTEAFF
.,TRBV6-5,.,TRBJ1-1,TGTGCCAGCAAACAGGGACGGGGTGAAGCTTTCTTT,CASKQGRGEAFF
.,TRBV7-2,.,TRBJ1-2,TGTGCCAGCACCCCGGGCAACAACTATGGCTACACCTTC,CASTPGNNYGYTF
.,TRBV5-1,.,TRBJ1-4,TGCGCCAGCAGCTTGGCCGAATACCGAAATGAAAAACTGTTTTTT,CASSLAEYRNEKLFF
once,TRBV19,.,TRBJ1-3,TGTGCCAGTACCCGGGCTGCTAGCTCTGGAAACACCATATATTTT,CASTRAASSGNTIYF
.,TRBV19,.,TRBJ1-5,TGTGCCAGTAAACCCGCCCAGGGGAACAATCAGCCCCAGCATTTT,CASKPAQGNNQPQHF
.,TRBV27,.,TRBJ1-1,TGTGCCAGCAGCGTGGGAATTCCGAACACTGAAGCTTTCTTT,CASSVGIPNTEAFF
.,TRBV19,.,TRBJ1-5,TGTGCCACCCGGGGTAGCAATCAGCCCCAGCATTTT,CATRGSNQPQHF
.,TRBV7-2,.,TRBJ1-1,TGTGCCAGCAGCCCGCGGCAGGGGCAGAACACTGAAGCTTTCTTT,CASSPRQGQNTEAFF
.,TRBV27,.,TRBJ2-3,TGTGCCAGCAGTCTCTCTTCTAGCACAGATACGCAGTATTTT,CASSLSSSTDTQYF
.,TRBV18,TRBD2,TRBJ2-3,TGTGCCAGCTCACCATTAGCGGGGAGCACAGATACGCAGTATTTT,CASSPLAGSTDTQYF
once,TRBV5-1,.,TRBJ1-2,TGCGCCAGCAGCTTGGTTCCAGGGCCATATGGCTACACCTTC,CASSLVPGPYGYTF
.,TRBV7-9,TRBD1,TRBJ1-4,TGTGCCAGCAGCCCACCGGGACAGGCTAATGAAAAACTGTTTTTT,CASSPPGQANEKLFF
.,TRBV28,.,TRBJ1-1,TGTGCCAGCAGAACGGACAGTATAGGCTCCCCTCCAGCTTTCTTT,CASRTDSIGSPPAFF
.,TRBV7-9,TRBD1,TRBJ1-5,TGTGCCAGCAGCAAGGAACAGGGGGCTCAGCCCCAGCATTTT,CASSKEQGAQPQHF
.,TRBV2,.,TRBJ1-5,TGTGCCAGCAGCGCGGACAGCAATCAGCCCCAGCATTTT,CASSADSNQPQHF
.,TRBV6-5,.,TRBJ1-5,TGTGCAACACAGAGGGTGGACCAGCCCCAGCATTTT,CATQRVDQPQHF
.,TRBV3-1/TRBV3-2,.,TRBJ1-3,TGTGCCAGCAGCCTAAGGGGAAACACCATATATTTT,CASSLRGNTIYF
.,TRBV6-2/TRBV6-3,TRBD2,TRBJ2-3,TGTGCCAGCAGTTTGGGGACTAGCGGCACAGATACGCAGTATTTT,CASSLGTSGTDTQYF
.,TRBV5-4,.,TRBJ2-5,TGTGCCAGCAGCTTGAAAGGGATGGCCGAGACCCAGTACTTC,CASSLKGMAETQYF